This TCR beta chain was sequenced for a study of cytomegalovirus exposure and HLA in healthy donors (TCRdb year 2017). Some background on the complete study: According to a later analysis, one platform produced both the roughly 110 validation repertoires and the 666 repertoires of the first cohort. The aim of the study was to test whether cataloging public T cell receptors could identify signatures of past pathogen exposure. In addition to the first cohort of 666 subjects, a separate validation cohort of 120 different subjects was used. To predict cytomegalovirus infection status, the study combined high-throughput TCR immunosequencing, statistical association of individual TCRs with disease status, and machine learning. Study-level results and caveats: The authors suggested that the approach could potentially be extended to other disease states and immunological phenotypes. A total of fewer than 200 TCR beta chains were listed by the study as associated with cytomegalovirus. The classifier was reported to diagnose cytomegalovirus status with high specificity and sensitivity in both the original and validation cohorts. All 130 or so repertoires were used to score co-occurrence in the validation cohort in a later analysis, because that analysis had no HLA typing for the cohort. Three of the identified cytomegalovirus-associated TCR beta chains were confirmed in vitro to be specific for cytomegalovirus antigens. Across donors, most TCR sequences were observed very rarely, whereas some public TCRs were present in many individuals. Subsequent analysis determined that TCRs grouped into clusters in the first cohort also showed a tendency toward co-occurrence across the roughly 120 validation repertoires, and 94% of cluster scores exceeded 0.

Separate from the approximately 700-subject first cohort, the validation cohort of roughly 130 subjects was the group to which the donors belonged. Only a few counts were recorded for this clone. Its recognized antigen is unknown. The sample holds no much larger clone one base away, and base qualities are not on file. Library prep was done by the immunoSEQ multiplex PCR assay. In the paper's pipeline: A statistical classification framework was developed to diagnose cytomegalovirus status using the catalog of TCR beta chain sequences. The table comes from immuneACCESS by way of TCRdb, which keeps in-frame sequences with V and J called. Part of the clones is missing from these tables; in studies checked, under half for an unresolved V gene and the rest for unknown reasons. V, J and clone size derive from that table, while D and trimming were established from the DNA sequence. The sample contains 160,000 or so clones, roughly 83% of them found a single time. The top ten clones comprise 10% of the sample.

Sequences MNHEY (CDR1) and SVGAGI (CDR2) are obtained from the germline V gene. V is pruned by 2 bases and J by 3 bases, leaving 2 bases of the junction without a gene match. From cysteine to phenylalanine, the CDR3 is 14 amino acids long. The read is trimmed to its CDR3 DNA, 42 bases read in frame from base 1. The clonotype originates from a man aged 25 to 40 in good health and CMV-seropositive. What was sequenced was PBMCs. The chain couples TRBV6-5 to TRBJ2-7, with 9 bases aligning to TRBD2. The DNA sequence reads TGTGCCAGCAGTTACACACTAGCGGGCTACGAGCAGTACTTC. Translated, this is CASSYTLAGYEQYF.